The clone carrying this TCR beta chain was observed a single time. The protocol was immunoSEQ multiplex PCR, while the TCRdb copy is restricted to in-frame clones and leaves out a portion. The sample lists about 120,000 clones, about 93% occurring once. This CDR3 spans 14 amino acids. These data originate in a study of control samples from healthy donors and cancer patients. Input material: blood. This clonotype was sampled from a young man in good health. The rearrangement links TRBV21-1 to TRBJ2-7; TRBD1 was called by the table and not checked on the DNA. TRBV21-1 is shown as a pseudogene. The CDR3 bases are TGTGCCAGCAGCAACTATCCCGTGGACAGTGGCGAGTACGTC. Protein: CASSNYPVDSGEYV.